These 22 T cell receptor beta chains were all obtained from the same sample, sequenced in a study of T cells in Graves' hyperthyroidism and ophthalmopathy. The investigators amplified TCR beta CDR3 regions from RNA transcripts. The HTBI primer set was used in a first-round RT-PCR of the TCR CDR3. MiXCR, applied by TCRdb to the multiplex PCR reads, yields one record per CDR3 protein. The sample lists fewer than 550,000 distinct CDR3 sequences, about a sixth seen once, with 14% in the top ten. The sequenced sample was blood. These receptors originate from a woman aged 18-29 years with Graves' hyperthyroidism.

This clonotype occurred a few times. The chain uses TRBV20-1 and TRBJ2-1, with D tentatively TRBD1 or TRBD2 (7 bases each). The V gene lost 5 bases and the J gene lost 8 bases, with 25 bases spanning the gap. The CDR3 length is 16 residues. CDR1 DFQATT and CDR2 SNEGSKA come from the germline V gene (reference sequence). The CDR3 sequence: CSAQLSRGGVFDEQFF. Here the CDR3 DNA reads TGCAGTGCTCAGCTTAGCAGGGGGGGGGTATTCGATGAGCAGTTCTTC.

This clonotype turned up a few times. The J gene is TRBJ2-7, the V gene TRBV28, with D possibly being TRBD1 or TRBD2 (7 bases each). The germline V gene encodes CDR1 MDHEN and CDR2 SYDVKM. The CDR3 sequence is 15 residues long. V lost 8 bases and J lost 5, with 22 bases in between. For the CDR3, the DNA is TGTGCCAGCTCACCAGGGGGGGGCTCTTTTAACGAGCAGTACTTC. Protein sequence: CASSPGGGSFNEQYF.

This clonotype was found many times. The chain carries TRBV7-9 and TRBJ2-7; 7 bases are shared with TRBD1. The V segment lost 5 bases and the J segment 6 bases; nucleotides outside the gene matches: 13. The CDR3 totals 15 residues. Looked up from germline, CDR1 is SEHNR and CDR2 is FQNEAQ (reference sequence). The DNA for the CDR3 is TGTGCCAGCAGCGCCGACAGGGCCCCTGGGAGCGAGCAGTACTTC. Translation gives CASSADRAPGSEQYF.

This clonotype was seen ten or more times. The chain has TRBV12-3 or TRBV12-4 and TRBJ2-7; perhaps TRBD2 as D (6 bases). V lost 2 bases and J lost 2, with 19 bases in between. There are 17 residues in the CDR3. CDR3 DNA: TGTGCCAGCAGTTTATATGCTGGCGGGGTTATCACCTACGAGCAGTACTTC. Encoded protein: CASSLYAGGVITYEQYF.

The J gene is TRBJ1-6, the V gene TRBV20-1; D remains unclear. The CDR3 extends over 14 amino acids. The germline V and J ends were trimmed by 0 bases and 4 bases, with 7 bases remaining between them. Per the germline V gene, CDR1 is DFQATT and CDR2 is SNEGSKA (reference sequence). The CDR3 spells CSARDRVYNSPLHF. Here the CDR3 DNA reads TGCAGTGCTAGAGACCGGGTGTATAATTCACCCCTCCACTTT.

This clonotype was observed a few times. The gene calls are TRBV20-1 and TRBJ2-6; D remains unclear. The CDR3 length is 16 residues. V gave up 0 bases and J gave up 0 bases, with 9 bases separating them. Germline-derived CDR1 and CDR2 are DFQATT and SNEGSKA (reference sequence). CDR3 DNA sequence: TGCAGTGCTAGAGAGAATGGACGCTCTGGGGCCAACGTCCTGACTTTC. It is translated as CSARENGRSGANVLTF.

This clonotype was counted many times. V gene TRBV2 combines with J gene TRBJ2-6; 11 bases are a match to TRBD1. V was pared by 4 bases and J by 0 bases, with 2 bases of the junction left unmatched. Germline CDR1 reads SNHLY; CDR2 reads FYNNEI. This CDR3 has 17 residues. CDR3 DNA sequence: TGTGCCAGCAGTGGGGACAGGGGGGGCTCTGGGGCCAACGTCCTGACTTTC. As protein: CASSGDRGGSGANVLTF. The entire variable domain, with the rest obtained from reference TRBV2 and TRBJ2-6, is as follows: EPEVTQTPSHQVTQMGQEVILRCVPISNHLYFYWYRQILGQKVEFLVSFYNNEISEKSEIFDDQFSVERPDGSNFTLKIRSTKLEDSAMYFCASSGDRGGSGANVLTFGAGSRLTVL.

This clonotype was seen more than once but under ten times. One base away lies a much larger clone, so this may be a sequencing read error. This chain joins TRBV11-1 and TRBJ2-5; 11 bases map to TRBD2. The germline CDR1 and CDR2 sequences are SGHAT and FQDESV (reference sequence). The CDR3 has 15 amino acids. Written as DNA, the CDR3 is TGTACCAGCAGCTTTTCTAGCGGGGGGAAAGAGACCCAGTACTTC. Its translation is CTSSFSSGGKETQYF.

This clonotype was found many times. This rearrangement joins TRBV11-2 to TRBJ2-3; possibly TRBD1 or TRBD2 for D (6 bases each). Trimming cost V 0 bases and J 0 bases, with 19 bases left between them. Per germline, CDR1 SGHAT and CDR2 FQNNGV. There are 19 residues in the CDR3. CDR3 DNA sequence: TGTGCCAGCAGCTTAGATCACGCCGGGGGCCAATCTAGCACAGATACGCAGTATTTT. Translation gives CASSLDHAGGQSSTDTQYF. Full variable domain (outside the CDR3, taken from reference TRBV11-2 and TRBJ2-3): EAGVAQSPRYKIIEKRQSVAFWCNPISGHATLYWYQQILGQGPKLLIQFQNNGVVDDSQLPKDRFSAERLKGVDSTLKIQPAKLEDSAVYLCASSLDHAGGQSSTDTQYFGPGTRLTVL.

This clonotype was seen only a few times. The chain couples TRBV19 to TRBJ1-5; 9 bases agree with TRBD1. CDR1 and CDR2 (germline): LNHDA, SQIVND (reference sequence). The CDR3 length is 14 residues. Trimming at V came to 3 bases and at J to 5 bases, leaving 2 bases not matched to a gene. CDR3 nucleotides: TGTGCCAGTAGTATGGGACAGGGTTATCAGCCCCAGCATTTT. Amino acids: CASSMGQGYQPQHF. Full variable domain (missing parts from reference TRBV19 and TRBJ1-5): DGGITQSPKYLFRKEGQNVTLSCEQNLNHDAMYWYRQDPGQGLRLIYYSQIVNDFQKGDIAEGYSVSREKKESFPLTVTSAQKNPTAFYLCASSMGQGYQPQHFGDGTRLSIL.

In this sample, this clonotype turned up many times. The chain links TRBV2 to TRBJ2-2, with D unclear. This CDR3 has 16 residues. Between the trimmed V and J ends, which lost 1 base and 6 bases, there was a span of 15 bases. Germline lookup yields CDR1 SNHLY and CDR2 FYNNEI. The DNA of the CDR3 is TGTGCCAGCAGTGAAGTGAAGAGGCAATCCCCCGGGGAGCTGTTTTTT. This codes for CASSEVKRQSPGELFF.

This clonotype was seen many times. V is TRBV7-9 and J is TRBJ2-3; 10 bases are a match to TRBD2. V was clipped by 3 bases and J by 1 base; unmatched bases: 7. The germline V gene encodes CDR1 SEHNR and CDR2 FQNEAQ (reference sequence). There are 17 residues in the CDR3. The CDR3 region is CASSFLAGVPRTDTQYF. The CDR3 coding sequence is TGTGCCAGCAGCTTCCTAGCGGGAGTTCCCCGCACAGATACGCAGTATTTT.

The rearrangement uses TRBV20-1 and TRBJ2-3; 10 bases are a match to TRBD2. The CDR3 runs 13 residues. Germline V gene data show CDR1 as DFQATT and CDR2 as SNEGSKA (reference sequence). After removal of 6 bases from V and 10 bases from J, the junction contained 10 bases not matched to a gene. The CDR3 nucleotides are TGCAGTGCCCTTAGCGGGGGGACCGGTCCGCAGTATTTT. Its translation is CSALSGGTGPQYF.

V gene TRBV6-2 or TRBV6-3 combines with J gene TRBJ2-5; no clear D. CDR3 length: 14 amino acids. Germline V CDR1 and CDR2: MNHEY, SVGEGT. V was clipped by 4 bases and J by 2 bases, with 11 bases between them. DNA of the CDR3: TGTGCCAGCAGTTTACACGACAAACAAGAGACCCAGTACTTC. It specifies CASSLHDKQETQYF.

This clonotype was seen many times. V usage is TRBV5-1 and J usage is TRBJ2-5; 8 bases agree with TRBD1. CDR3 length: 15 amino acids. Germline V lookup: CDR1 SGHRS, CDR2 YFSETQ. Germline trimming cut 4 bases from V and 5 bases from J; bases unmatched to any gene: 10. CDR3 nucleotides: TGCGCCAGCAGCGGTTCCGGGACAGGAGGGGAGACCCAGTACTTC. This translates into CASSGSGTGGETQYF.

This clonotype came up a few times. V gene TRBV20-1 combines with J gene TRBJ2-3, with D tentatively TRBD1 (6 bases). CDR1 and CDR2 from the germline V gene are DFQATT and SNEGSKA (reference sequence). Trimming stripped 3 bases from V and 2 bases from J, with 15 bases between. The CDR3 length is 15 residues. Here the CDR3 reads CSARPLTGYTDTQYF. Written as DNA, the CDR3 is TGCAGTGCTAGGCCCCTGACAGGATACACAGATACGCAGTATTTT.

The rearrangement links TRBV6-4 to TRBJ2-3, with unresolved D. CDR1 and CDR2 from the germline V gene are MRHNA and SNTAGT. The CDR3 contains 13 residues. Trimming cost V 2 bases and J 6 bases, with 9 bases left between them. The CDR3 here is CASSDGQVDTQYF. The CDR3 coding sequence is TGTGCCAGCAGTGACGGGCAGGTTGATACGCAGTATTTT.

This clonotype was seen at least ten times. The rearrangement joins TRBV5-1 to TRBJ2-5, with D possibly TRBD1 on 5 matching bases. The V end was cut by 4 bases, the J end by 4 bases, with 14 bases between. Germline values: CDR1 SGHRS, CDR2 YFSETQ. The CDR3 is made up of 14 amino acids. CDR3 bases: TGCGCCAGCAGCAACGGACATTTGGGAGAGACCCAGTACTTC. Residues: CASSNGHLGETQYF.

The chain uses TRBV2 and TRBJ1-4; D remains ambiguous. V was cut by 3 bases and J by 6 bases, with 8 bases left in between. Germline V gene lookup returns CDR1 SNHLY and CDR2 FYNNEI. The CDR3 covers 13 residues. CDR3 DNA: TGTGCCAGCAGTGATAGAGGGTATGAAAAACTGTTTTTT. Residues: CASSDRGYEKLFF. The entire variable domain, with the rest obtained from reference TRBV2 and TRBJ1-4, is as follows: EPEVTQTPSHQVTQMGQEVILRCVPISNHLYFYWYRQILGQKVEFLVSFYNNEISEKSEIFDDQFSVERPDGSNFTLKIRSTKLEDSAMYFCASSDRGYEKLFFGSGTQLSVL.

This clonotype was seen many times. V gene TRBV7-9 combines with J gene TRBJ2-4; maybe TRBD2 (5 bases). The germline V gene has CDR1 SEHNR and CDR2 FQNEAQ (reference sequence). The V gene lost 3 bases and the J gene lost 3 bases, with 12 bases spanning the gap. The CDR3 is made up of 15 amino acids. CDR3 nucleotide sequence: TGTGCCAGCAGCTTTGCGGTCGGACTCAAAAACATTCAGTACTTC. Its translation is CASSFAVGLKNIQYF.

This clonotype was recorded at least ten times. The V and J genes are TRBV2 and TRBJ2-7; D is possibly TRBD1 or TRBD2 (5 bases each). V dropped 7 bases and J dropped 0 bases, with 16 bases sitting between them. Germline CDR1 and CDR2: SNHLY and FYNNEI. The CDR3 loop spans 15 amino acids. The CDR3 DNA sequence: TGTGCCAGCAACAGGAGGATTAAAAGCTCCTACGAGCAGTACTTC. Protein: CASNRRIKSSYEQYF.

This clonotype was counted many times. The chain uses TRBV18 and TRBJ1-3; TRBD1 is a possible D gene (5 bases). This CDR3 comprises 16 residues. Germline V gene sequence: CDR1 KGHSH, CDR2 LQKENI. Trimming shortened V by 6 bases and J by 2 bases, and 17 bases separated the two germline ends. For the CDR3, the DNA is TGTGCCAGCTCCCAGCAAGGGGAAATCGCTGGAAACACCATATATTTT. It codes for CASSQQGEIAGNTIYF. Together with reference TRBV18 and TRBJ1-3, the CDR3 gives the full variable domain: NAGVMQNPRHLVRRRGQEARLRCSPMKGHSHVYWYRQLPEEGLKFMVYLQKENIIDESGMPKERFSAEFPKEGPSILRIQQVVRGDSAAYFCASSQQGEIAGNTIYFGEGSWLTVV.